The clone carrying this T cell receptor beta chain was detected only a few times. CDR1 SGHTA and CDR2 FQGNSA come from the germline V gene. CDR3 length: 18 amino acids. J lost 0 bases, V lost 4 bases, and 13 bases had no gene match. This sample was included in a study of blood T cell repertoires in COVID-19. Original processing notes: Researchers report that nucleated cell counts were estimated from reference gene primer amplification. Method: immunoSEQ multiplex PCR; TCRdb's copy keeps in-frame clones and lacks some. D and trimming come from the DNA, and the V and J calls and clone size come from that table. Counted here are roughly 120,000 clones, 80% to 85% occurring once; the ten biggest clones make up approximately 0.75%.

The specimen was peripheral blood. The sequence was collected from a woman aged 70-85 years with acute or convalescent COVID-19. This chain links TRBV7-2 with TRBJ2-7; TRBD2 agrees at 9 bases. This chain's CDR3 is CASSSWGSGGKSSYEQYF. CDR3 DNA: TGTGCCAGCAGCTCGTGGGGTAGCGGGGGAAAGAGCTCCTACGAGCAGTACTTC.